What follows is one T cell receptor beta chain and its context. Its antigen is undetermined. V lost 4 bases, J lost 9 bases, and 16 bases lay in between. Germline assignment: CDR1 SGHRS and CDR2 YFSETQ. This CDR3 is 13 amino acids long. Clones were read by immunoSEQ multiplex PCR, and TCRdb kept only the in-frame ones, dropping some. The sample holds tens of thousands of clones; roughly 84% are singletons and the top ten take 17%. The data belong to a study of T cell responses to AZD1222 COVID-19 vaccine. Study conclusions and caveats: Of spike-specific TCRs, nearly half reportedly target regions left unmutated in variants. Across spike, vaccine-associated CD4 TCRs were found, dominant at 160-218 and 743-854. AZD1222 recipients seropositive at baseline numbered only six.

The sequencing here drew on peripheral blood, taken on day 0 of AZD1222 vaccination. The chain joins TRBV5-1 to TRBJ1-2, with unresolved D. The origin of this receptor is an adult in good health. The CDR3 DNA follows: TGCGCCAGCAGCATAGCTACAGAGCAGAGCTACACCTTC. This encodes CASSIATEQSYTF. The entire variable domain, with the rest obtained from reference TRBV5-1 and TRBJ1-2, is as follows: KAGVTQTPRYLIKTRGQQVTLSCSPISGHRSVSWYQQTPGQGLQFLFEYFSETQRNKGNFPGRFSGRQFSNSRSEMNVSTLELGDSALYLCASSIATEQSYTFGSGTRLTVV.